Given below is one T cell receptor beta chain in context. The antigen is not known. These data are taken from a study of CD8+ T cells in alopecia areata. General study results and limits: Lesional tissue from the scalp (especially in alopecia totalis/universalis) showed higher clonality than normal scalp. Sequencing of scalp tissue also captures the resident alphabeta T cells of normal skin.

The CDR3 spans 13 residues. Germline values: CDR1 SQVTM, CDR2 ANQGSEA. V gave up 0 bases and J gave up 8 bases, with 10 bases separating them. It was cDNA, reverse transcribed from extracted RNA, that served as the sequencing template. Profiled with immunoSEQ multiplex PCR; TCRdb holds only in-frame clones, not every one. The sample lists under 250,000 clones; around three fifths were seen once. The V call is TRBV29-1, the J call TRBJ1-4; D gene ambiguous. The receptor was isolated from a human donor in good health. Sequencing input: CD8+ T cells sorted from blood. The CDR3 sequence: CSVEDVSGEKLFF. Here the CDR3 DNA reads TGCAGCGTTGAAGATGTTTCCGGGGAAAAACTGTTTTTT.